This T cell receptor beta chain was identified during a study of regulatory T cells in long-lasting Graves disease. Comments on this clonotype: Its matching antigen is unknown.

This sample's time point: newly diagnosed GD, antithyroid drugs for less than 3 months. RNA from PBMCs was the source of the TCR library. Study-level findings and limits: Thyroid tissue was not sampled; only peripheral blood was.

Through Arm-PCR of CDR3 regions and iRepertoire HTBI primers, TCR beta libraries were built. TCRdb processed the multiplex PCR reads anew with MiXCR; each CDR3 protein has one entry. The table shows approximately 230,000 distinct CDR3 sequences, with about 16% occurring only once. The sequence derives from a female donor with Graves disease. The specimen comprised peripheral blood mononuclear cells (PBMCs), sampled at new diagnosis, from a patient treated with antithyroid drugs.

Here the CDR3 reads CASTAYTNYGYTF. The CDR3 DNA reads TGTGCCAGCACGGCATATACTAACTATGGCTACACCTTC. The chain links TRBV5-4 to TRBJ1-2; no reliable D call. This CDR3 spans 13 amino acids. The ends were cut back, 6 bases at V and 0 bases at J, with 9 bases in the middle. Germline CDR1 and CDR2: SGHNT and YYREEE (reference sequence).